A single sample gave rise to the 18 T cell receptor beta chains below, sequenced in a study of blood T cell repertoires in COVID-19 (dated by TCRdb to the early 2020s). The library was generated by the immunoSEQ multiplex PCR assay. This is the immuneACCESS table as TCRdb keeps it, with only in-frame sequences that have V and J called. A part of the clones is gone; compared with another copy, unresolved V genes explain less than half, and the rest is unexplained. The sample yields roughly 380,000 clones; about 89% were counted once. 1% to 1.5% of the sample comes from the top ten. The sequencing input was PBMCs or T cells enriched from blood (not recorded which). These receptors were collected from a man aged 25-45 years who had recovered from COVID-19.

V and J are TRBV7-3 and TRBJ2-2, with TRBD2 as a possible D gene (6 bases). The CDR3 has 14 residues. Between the trimmed V and J ends, which lost 5 bases and 2 bases, there was a span of 9 bases. CDR1 and CDR2 from the germline V gene are SGHTA and FQGTGA. The chain's CDR3 is CASSRSGNTGELFF. The CDR3 region has the DNA TGTGCCAGCAGCCGTAGCGGAAACACCGGGGAGCTGTTTTTT.

This chain uses TRBV3-1 (or the pseudogene TRBV3-2) with TRBJ2-1; TRBD1 is a possible D gene (6 bases). Looked up from germline, CDR1 is LGHDT and CDR2 is YNNKEL (reference sequence). V gave up 4 bases and J gave up 4 bases, with 8 bases separating them. There are 13 residues in the CDR3. DNA of the CDR3: TGTGCCAGCAGCCCCACAGGGTACAATGAGCAGTTCTTC. Translating it yields CASSPTGYNEQFF.

This sequence joins TRBV19 and TRBJ1-4; no clear D gene. Germline assignment: CDR1 LNHDA and CDR2 SQIVND (reference sequence). Trimming stripped 7 bases from V and 0 bases from J, with 15 bases between. The CDR3 loop spans 16 amino acids. The CDR3 nucleotides read TGTGCCAGTACAAGTCGGTGGGCAGCAACTAATGAAAAACTGTTTTTT. Translated, it gives CASTSRWAATNEKLFF. Full variable domain (remainder filled in from reference TRBV19 and TRBJ1-4): DGGITQSPKYLFRKEGQNVTLSCEQNLNHDAMYWYRQDPGQGLRLIYYSQIVNDFQKGDIAEGYSVSREKKESFPLTVTSAQKNPTAFYLCASTSRWAATNEKLFFGSGTQLSVL.

J is TRBJ1-2 and V is TRBV10-3; the match to TRBD1 covers 7 bases. Germline V gene data show CDR1 as ENHRY and CDR2 as SYGVKD. Trimming cost V 6 bases and J 3 bases; bases outside gene matches: 1. CDR3 length equals 12 residues. CDR3 in amino acids: CAIRGTDYGYTF. The CDR3 DNA is TGTGCCATCAGAGGGACAGACTATGGCTACACCTTC.

The rearrangement uses TRBV3-1 (or the pseudogene TRBV3-2) and TRBJ2-2; tentatively, D is TRBD2 (6 bases). The CDR3 has 16 amino acids. Germline V gene lookup returns CDR1 LGHDT and CDR2 YNNKEL (reference sequence). With 3 bases removed from V and 8 bases from J, the gap between germline ends came to 19 bases. The CDR3 nucleotides are TGTGCCAGCAGCCACAAGATCAAAGGAGGGGAAGGGGAGCTGTTTTTT. Translating gives CASSHKIKGGEGELFF.

This clone has just one count. The chain has TRBV19 and TRBJ1-6, with D perhaps TRBD1 (6 bases). The CDR3 consists of 15 residues. Germline V gene lookup returns CDR1 LNHDA and CDR2 SQIVND (reference sequence). V gave up 3 bases and J gave up 7 bases, with 13 bases separating them. CDR3 DNA sequence: TGTGCCAGTAGTATCTCTGGTCAGGGGAATTCACCCCTCCACTTT. This encodes CASSISGQGNSPLHF.

The V and J genes are TRBV10-3 and TRBJ1-2; D is unclear. The CDR3 has 14 residues. CDR1 is ENHRY and CDR2 is SYGVKD in the germline V gene. V was pared by 6 bases and J by 1 base, with 12 bases between. CDR3 sequence (DNA): TGTGCCATCAGCAACAGCGGACTTAACTATGGCTACACCTTC. Residues: CAISNSGLNYGYTF.

This clone occurred once. The chain combines TRBV2 with TRBJ1-3, with D perhaps matching TRBD1 (5 bases). The germline CDR1 and CDR2 sequences are SNHLY and FYNNEI. V shed 5 bases and J shed 4 bases, with 12 bases lying between them. The CDR3 runs to 14 residues. The CDR3 is CASSLQGEGNTIYF. CDR3 DNA: TGTGCCAGCAGTCTGCAGGGCGAGGGAAACACCATATATTTT. Drawing the rest from reference TRBV2 and TRBJ1-3, the complete variable domain is EPEVTQTPSHQVTQMGQEVILRCVPISNHLYFYWYRQILGQKVEFLVSFYNNEISEKSEIFDDQFSVERPDGSNFTLKIRSTKLEDSAMYFCASSLQGEGNTIYFGEGSWLTVV.

This clone was seen a single time. Other DNA sequences in the sample encode the same CDR3. V gene TRBV9 combines with J gene TRBJ1-1; D is unresolved. The CDR3 has 14 residues. Trimming removed 0 bases at V and 2 bases at J, with 8 bases between. Per germline, CDR1 SGDLS and CDR2 YYNGEE. The CDR3 reads CASSVVPGNTEAFF. CDR3 nucleotides: TGTGCCAGCAGCGTAGTACCGGGAAACACTGAAGCTTTCTTT.

The CDR3 here is CAWNRDRNYEQYF. CDR3 DNA sequence: TGTGCCTGGAACCGGGACAGAAACTACGAGCAGTACTTC. The rearrangement links TRBV30 to TRBJ2-7; 7 bases are a match to TRBD1. The CDR3 has 13 amino acids. CDR1 GTSNPN and CDR2 SVGIG come from the germline V gene (reference sequence). V shed 4 bases and J 3 bases; nucleotides not matched to a gene: 6.

The chain joins TRBV5-1 to TRBJ2-3; 16 positions match TRBD2. There are 18 residues in the CDR3. From germline, CDR1 is SGHRS and CDR2 YFSETQ. After removal of 3 bases from V and 2 bases from J, the junction contained 6 bases not matched to a gene. The CDR3 region has the DNA TGCGCCAGCAGCTCCGGGACTAGCGGGGGGGACTTCACAGATACGCAGTATTTT. Translated: CASSSGTSGGDFTDTQYF. Complete variable domain (other parts from reference TRBV5-1 and TRBJ2-3): KAGVTQTPRYLIKTRGQQVTLSCSPISGHRSVSWYQQTPGQGLQFLFEYFSETQRNKGNFPGRFSGRQFSNSRSEMNVSTLELGDSALYLCASSSGTSGGDFTDTQYFGPGTRLTVL.

The V gene is TRBV29-1, the J gene TRBJ1-1; maybe TRBD1 (6 bases). Germline V gives CDR1 SQVTM, CDR2 ANQGSEA. The V end was cut by 3 bases, the J end by 6 bases, with 11 bases between. The CDR3 covers 12 residues. CDR3 nucleotides: TGCAGCGTTGATTGGGGGCGCGCTGAAGCTTTCTTT. Amino acids: CSVDWGRAEAFF.

The rearrangement uses TRBV10-3 and TRBJ2-3; D might be TRBD2 (6 bases). The CDR3 sequence is 14 residues long. V lost 6 bases, J lost 2 bases, and 12 bases lay in between. Germline-derived CDR1 and CDR2 are ENHRY and SYGVKD. CDR3 region: CAIRPGGVTDTQYF. The CDR3 region has the DNA TGTGCCATCAGGCCAGGCGGGGTCACAGATACGCAGTATTTT.

The rearrangement joins TRBV10-3 to TRBJ1-1, with a weak D call TRBD1 (5 bases). The CDR3 is 13 residues long. Germline lookup yields CDR1 ENHRY and CDR2 SYGVKD. V was pared by 6 bases and J by 11 bases, with 19 bases between. The CDR3 loop is CAIRNGPQESAFF. The CDR3 bases are TGTGCCATCAGGAATGGGCCACAGGAGTCGGCTTTCTTT.

This chain links TRBV18 with TRBJ1-6; D is undetermined. CDR3 length equals 13 residues. Germline-derived CDR1 and CDR2 are KGHSH and LQKENI. With 4 bases removed from V and 7 bases from J, the gap between germline ends came to 8 bases. The CDR3 is CASSQTANSPLHF. CDR3 sequence (DNA): TGTGCCAGCTCACAAACCGCGAATTCACCCCTCCACTTT.

V and J are TRBV3-1 (or the pseudogene TRBV3-2) and TRBJ1-2, with TRBD1 matching over 8 bases. The CDR3 sequence is 13 residues long. Trimming cost V 10 bases and J 10 bases; bases outside gene matches: 14. Germline values: CDR1 LGHDT, CDR2 YNNKEL (reference sequence). The CDR3 sequence: CATTPTGELFYTF. The CDR3 nucleotides read TGTGCCACCACCCCGACAGGGGAACTTTTCTACACCTTC.

The chain uses TRBV30 and TRBJ1-2, with D uncertain. The germline gives CDR1 GTSNPN, CDR2 SVGIG (reference sequence). The CDR3 length is 12 residues. V was pared by 2 bases and J by 7 bases, with 11 bases between. Written as DNA, the CDR3 is TGTGCCTGGAGTCCAGAAAGCGTTGGCTACACCTTC. Translation: CAWSPESVGYTF.

The rearrangement joins TRBV7-9 to TRBJ1-1; tentatively, D is TRBD1 (5 bases). The CDR3 is 14 amino acids. CDR1 is SEHNR, CDR2 FQNEAQ, per germline (reference sequence). Trimming removed 5 bases from V and 1 base from J, with 11 bases in between. This chain's CDR3 is CASSPKDKNTEAFF. DNA for the CDR3: TGTGCCAGCAGCCCTAAGGACAAGAACACTGAAGCTTTCTTT.